This entry is about one TCR beta chain. Its matching antigen is unknown. This sample stems from a study of T cell responses to AZD1222 COVID-19 vaccine. Whole-study findings and limits: Across the whole spike, CD4 TCRs peaked at regions 160-218 and 743-854.

The assay was immunoSEQ multiplex PCR, and TCRdb's table has in-frame clones only and misses some. This sample yields around 70,000 clones, of which 70% to 90% are seen a single time; under 1.5% belongs to the top ten. This receptor was obtained from an adult who received the AZD1222 COVID-19 vaccine. Source: peripheral blood, taken 28 days after the second AZD1222 dose.

The CDR3 reads CATGGAETQYF. In DNA, the CDR3 is TGTGCCACCGGGGGGGCCGAGACCCAGTACTTC. The chain carries TRBV6-5 and TRBJ2-5; 8 nucleotides match TRBD2. This CDR3 spans 11 amino acids. Losses at the gene ends were 10 bases for V and 5 bases for J; bases not matched to a gene: 3. Germline CDR1 is MNHEY and CDR2 is SVGAGI.